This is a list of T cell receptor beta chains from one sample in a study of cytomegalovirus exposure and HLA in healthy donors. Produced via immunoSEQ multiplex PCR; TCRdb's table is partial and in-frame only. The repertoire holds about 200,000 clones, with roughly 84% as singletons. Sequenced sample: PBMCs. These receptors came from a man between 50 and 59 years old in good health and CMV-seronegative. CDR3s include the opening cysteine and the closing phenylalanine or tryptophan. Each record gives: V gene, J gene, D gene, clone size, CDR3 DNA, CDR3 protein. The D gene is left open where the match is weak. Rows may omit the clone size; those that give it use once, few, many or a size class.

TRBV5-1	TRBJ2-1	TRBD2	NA	TGCGCCAGCAGCGCTAGGACTAGCGGGAGCAATGAGCAGTTCTTC	CASSARTSGSNEQFF
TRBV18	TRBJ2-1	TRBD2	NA	TGTGCCAGCTCACCCGGGACTAGCGGGAACAATGAGCAGTTCTTC	CASSPGTSGNNEQFF
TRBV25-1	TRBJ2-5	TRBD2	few	TGTGCCAGCTCGGAGGGGTCCGAGCGGGGCCAAGAGACCCAGTACTTC	CASSEGSERGQETQYF
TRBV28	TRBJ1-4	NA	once	TGTGCCAGCAGTTTAACTGGGCCTCCTAATGAAAAACTGTTTTTT	CASSLTGPPNEKLFF
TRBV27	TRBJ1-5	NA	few	TGTGCCAGCAGCCCGGCGGGGCCCAATCAGCCCCAGCATTTT	CASSPAGPNQPQHF
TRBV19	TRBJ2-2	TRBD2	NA	TGTGCCAGTAGGGCGCTAGCGGGGGGGAACACCGGGGAGCTGTTTTTT	CASRALAGGNTGELFF
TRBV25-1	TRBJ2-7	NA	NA	TGTGCCAGCAGTGAACAGGCAGCCTATGGCTACGAGCAGTACTTC	CASSEQAAYGYEQYF
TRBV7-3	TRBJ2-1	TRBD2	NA	TGTGCCAGCAGCCTGACTAGCGGGAGGCCCAATGAGCAGTTCTTC	CASSLTSGRPNEQFF
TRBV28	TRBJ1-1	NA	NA	TGTGCCAGCATTCGCCCCGGGGAAGAAGCTTTCTTT	CASIRPGEEAFF
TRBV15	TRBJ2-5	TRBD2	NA	TGTGCCACCAGCAGGGAGGGACTAGCGGGAGAGACCCAGTACTTC	CATSREGLAGETQYF
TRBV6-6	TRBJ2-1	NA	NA	TGTGCCAGCAGTCCAACCCAAACGTCTCGGTGGCAGTTCTTC	CASSPTQTSRWQFF
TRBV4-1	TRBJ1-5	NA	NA	TGCGCCAGCAGCCAAGACTGGACAGCCAGCAATCAGCCCCAGCATTTT	CASSQDWTASNQPQHF
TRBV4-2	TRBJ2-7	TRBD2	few	TGTGCCAGCAGCACCGGGACTAGCGACTACGAGCAGTACTTC	CASSTGTSDYEQYF
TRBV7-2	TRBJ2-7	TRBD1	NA	TGTGCCAGCAGCAAAGACAGGGTACGCGAAGACGAGCAGTACTTC	CASSKDRVREDEQYF
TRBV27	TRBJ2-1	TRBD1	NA	TGTGCCAGCACTAGACAGGGAGCCCCCTTGGCGTTCTTC	CASTRQGAPLAFF